The clone carrying this TCR beta chain was counted ten times or more. Its antigen is unknown. The record originates from a study of identical twins. Overall study findings and caveats: Researchers reported weaker excess twin sharing in beta out-of-frame sequences. Conclusions leaned on cross-sectional statistical analysis and did not track the same donors over time. Analyses of zero insertions could, in part, be confounded by invariant MAIT and iNKT cells. Alpha sequences that were out-of-frame and twin-shared showed an excess of low generation probability.

The germline V gene has CDR1 MNHEY and CDR2 SVGEGT. The CDR3 sequence is 14 residues long. V lost 2 bases and J lost 2; bases outside the gene matches: 3. Each CDR3 protein gets one entry after TCRdb re-called the 5' RACE reads with MiXCR. Among approximately 600,000 distinct CDR3 sequences listed, 9.6% were seen once. The sample was also linked to a second study, of yellow fever vaccine responses in identical twins.

Sequencing was performed on PBMCs. The chain combines TRBV6-2 or TRBV6-3 with TRBJ2-7; 7 bases align to TRBD2. This TCR came from a woman aged 18-35 years in good health. The CDR3 loop is CASSYRDYTYEQYF. For the CDR3, the DNA is TGTGCCAGCAGTTACCGGGACTACACCTACGAGCAGTACTTC.